This entry lists 6 T cell receptor beta chains sequenced from one sample in a study of blood T cell repertoires in COVID-19 (dated by TCRdb to 2020 to 2021). The library was made by the immunoSEQ multiplex PCR assay. Imported from immuneACCESS, the table was reduced by TCRdb to in-frame sequences with V and J called. These copies leave out some clones; in studies compared against another copy, an unresolved V gene accounts for under half, and the cause of the remainder is not known. For this sample there are some 66,000 clones; about 94% appear just once. Less than 3.5% of the sample rests with the top ten. Sequencing input: peripheral blood. Source of these receptors: an older man with active COVID-19.

The chain recombines TRBV19 with TRBJ1-2, with 10 bases aligning to TRBD1. CDR1 and CDR2 (germline): LNHDA, SQIVND (reference sequence). The CDR3 length is 17 residues. V was clipped by 1 base and J by 3 bases; unmatched bases: 8. The CDR3 protein is CASSIVPGTGVYYGYTF. CDR3 DNA sequence: TGTGCCAGTAGTATAGTCCCCGGGACAGGGGTATACTATGGCTACACCTTC.

The chain combines TRBV5-4 with TRBJ2-1; TRBD2 matches 10 bases. V lost 4 bases, J lost 7 bases, and 5 bases stayed unmatched. Germline V CDR1 and CDR2: SGHNT, YYREEE (reference sequence). The CDR3 consists of 14 residues. The CDR3 sequence is CASSTTSGVNEQFF. The CDR3 nucleotides are TGTGCCAGCAGCACTACTAGCGGGGTTAATGAGCAGTTCTTC.

The CDR3, as DNA: TGTGCCAGCAGCTTGACCCGGGACAGGGAGGAAAACTACGAGCAGTACTTC. It yields the protein CASSLTRDREENYEQYF. The chain is built from TRBV7-9 and TRBJ2-7; TRBD1 aligns across 9 bases. Germline V lookup: CDR1 SEHNR, CDR2 FQNEAQ (reference sequence). The CDR3 sequence is 17 residues long. J was trimmed by 3 bases and V by 3 bases; bases with no gene match: 12. Variable domain in full (rest from reference TRBV7-9 and TRBJ2-7): DTGVSQNPRHKITKRGQNVTFRCDPISEHNRLYWYRQTLGQGPEFLTYFQNEAQLEKSRLLSDRFSAERPKGSFSTLEIQRTEQGDSAMYLCASSLTRDREENYEQYFGPGTRLTVT.

The chain employs TRBV5-1 and TRBJ2-1; the match to TRBD1 covers 8 bases. After removal of 0 bases from V and 4 bases from J, the junction contained 3 bases not matched to a gene. Germline values: CDR1 SGHRS, CDR2 YFSETQ. The CDR3 runs 15 residues. Here the CDR3 DNA reads TGCGCCAGCAGCTTGGGGGGACAGGCATACAATGAGCAGTTCTTC. Encoded protein: CASSLGGQAYNEQFF.

The J gene is TRBJ2-1, the V gene TRBV6-2 or TRBV6-3; TRBD2 agrees at 9 bases. V was pared by 4 bases and J by 3 bases, with 10 bases of the junction left unmatched. Looked up from germline, CDR1 is MNHEY and CDR2 is SVGEGT. The CDR3 runs to 17 residues. CDR3 in DNA: TGTGCCAGCAGTTCCCTGGGGCGGGGGGGCATCTACAATGAGCAGTTCTTC. Protein sequence: CASSSLGRGGIYNEQFF.

The CDR3 is CASSLLRGAAQFF. The CDR3 region has the DNA TGTGCCAGCAGTTTATTGCGGGGGGCTGCGCAGTTCTTC. The chain joins TRBV28 to TRBJ2-1; 8 bases fit TRBD2. V gave up 1 base and J gave up 12 bases; unmatched junction bases: 5. The CDR3 consists of 13 residues. Germline V CDR1 and CDR2: MDHEN, SYDVKM.